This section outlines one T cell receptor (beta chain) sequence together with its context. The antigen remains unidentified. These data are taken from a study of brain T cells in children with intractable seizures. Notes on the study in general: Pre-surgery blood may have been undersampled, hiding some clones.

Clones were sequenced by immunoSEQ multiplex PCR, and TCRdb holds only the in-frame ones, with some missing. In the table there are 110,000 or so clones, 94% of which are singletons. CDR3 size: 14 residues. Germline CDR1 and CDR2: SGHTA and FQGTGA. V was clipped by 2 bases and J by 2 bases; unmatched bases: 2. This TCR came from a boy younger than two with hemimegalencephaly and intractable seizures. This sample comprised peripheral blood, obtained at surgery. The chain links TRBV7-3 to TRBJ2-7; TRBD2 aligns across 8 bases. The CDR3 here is CASSLGGGPYEQYF. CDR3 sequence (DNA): TGTGCCAGCAGCTTAGGCGGGGGGCCCTACGAGCAGTACTTC.